One sample yielded the 26 T cell receptor beta chains listed below, sequenced in a study of beta chain features in type 1 diabetes. Study results and limitations: Moderately but significantly shorter TCRB CDR3s were found in Type 1 diabetes patients in all four CD4+ subsets.

Every bit of the isolated RNA underwent reverse transcription, so sequencing read expressed TCRB transcripts. TCRdb's table, derived via immunoSEQ multiplex PCR, lists solely in-frame clones and lacks some. The table lists 300,000 or so clones, approximately 9.9% of them singletons, with about 1% in the top ten. For these TCRs, the target antigens are not known. The sequenced material came from central memory CD4+ T cells from blood. The receptors shown here come from a man aged 25-40 years with type 1 diabetes.

The chain joins TRBV14 to TRBJ2-3, with unresolved D. Trimming took off 6 bases at V and 3 bases at J, with 10 bases between the two ends. Germline values: CDR1 SGHDN, CDR2 FVKESK. The CDR3 has 13 residues. The DNA of the CDR3 is TGTGCCAGCAGTCACGATTGGACAGATACGCAGTATTTT. This codes for CASSHDWTDTQYF. Looking up the rest from reference TRBV14 and TRBJ2-3 gives the full variable domain: EAGVTQFPSHSVIEKGQTVTLRCDPISGHDNLYWYRRVMGKEIKFLLHFVKESKQDESGMPNNRFLAERTGGTYSTLKVQPAELEDSGVYFCASSHDWTDTQYFGPGTRLTVL.

The chain carries TRBV7-8 and TRBJ2-3, with 11 bases aligning to TRBD1. Trimming cost V 2 bases and J 5 bases; bases outside gene matches: 6. The CDR3 contains 16 residues. Germline V gene lookup returns CDR1 SGHVS and CDR2 FQNEAQ. The CDR3 DNA sequence: TGTGCCAGCAGCTTACGGGACAGGGGGTCGGGAGATACGCAGTATTTT. Translating gives CASSLRDRGSGDTQYF.

In this sample, this clone turned up a few times. The chain is built from TRBV7-2 and TRBJ2-7; 11 positions agree with TRBD1. CDR3 length: 16 residues. Germline trimming cut 5 bases from V and 5 bases from J; bases unmatched to any gene: 11. CDR1 is SGHTA and CDR2 is FQGNSA in the germline V gene. The DNA for the CDR3 is TGTGCCAGCAGCAATAGGGACAGGGGGAGTTGGAACGAGCAGTACTTC. Protein sequence: CASSNRDRGSWNEQYF.

CDR3 nucleotide sequence: TGTGCAAGTCGCCCCTGGGACAGAGAAGATGGCTACACCTTC. Amino acid sequence: CASRPWDREDGYTF. The rearrangement links TRBV12-2 to TRBJ1-2; the table's D call, TRBD1, was not checked against the DNA. TRBV12-2 is a documented pseudogene. This CDR3 region has 14 residues.

The chain couples TRBV2 to TRBJ2-3; 8 bases are shared with TRBD2. Per germline, CDR1 SNHLY and CDR2 FYNNEI. V lost 2 bases and J lost 6; bases outside the gene matches: 7. The CDR3 has 15 amino acids. This CDR3 is CASSEQRGPLDTQYF. The CDR3 DNA is TGTGCCAGCAGTGAACAGCGGGGGCCCTTGGATACGCAGTATTTT.

This clone was found a few times. V usage is TRBV9 and J usage is TRBJ2-6, with 7 positions matching TRBD1. The CDR3 runs 15 residues. Germline CDR1 is SGDLS and CDR2 is YYNGEE. The CDR3 DNA reads as TGTGCTTCGTCGGGACAGCGACCTGGGGCCAACGTCCTGACTTTC. This codes for CASSGQRPGANVLTF.

The chain carries TRBV19 and TRBJ2-3, with no clear D. CDR3 size: 12 residues. V lost 0 bases, J lost 6 bases, and 4 bases lay in between. From germline, CDR1 is LNHDA and CDR2 SQIVND (reference sequence). CDR3 DNA: TGTGCCAGTAGTATAGAGTCTGATACGCAGTATTTT. Translating it yields CASSIESDTQYF.

This clone was found a few times. The chain uses TRBV7-8 and TRBJ2-3; no firm D call. The CDR3 is made up of 12 amino acids. Germline-derived CDR1 and CDR2 are SGHVS and FQNEAQ. Trimming took off 1 base at V and 6 bases at J, with 5 bases between the two ends. The CDR3 region has the DNA TGTGCCAGCAGCTTAGGATACGATACGCAGTATTTT. It encodes CASSLGYDTQYF.

This clone was recorded a few times. The gene calls are TRBV7-9 and TRBJ2-2; possible D gene TRBD1, 5 bases. This CDR3 has 15 residues. Germline CDR1 SEHNR, CDR2 FQNEAQ (reference sequence). With 3 bases removed from V and 1 base from J, the gap between germline ends came to 9 bases. CDR3: CASSFVRGNTGELFF. The CDR3 nucleotides are TGTGCCAGCAGCTTCGTAAGGGGGAACACCGGGGAGCTGTTTTTT.

In this sample, this clone turned up a few times. V gene TRBV5-1 combines with J gene TRBJ2-5, with D tentatively TRBD2 (6 bases). Trimming shortened V by 2 bases and J by 5 bases, and 16 bases separated the two germline ends. CDR3 length equals 15 residues. CDR1 and CDR2 from the germline V gene are SGHRS and YFSETQ. CDR3: CASSLRQDRGETQYF. The CDR3 DNA follows: TGCGCCAGCAGCTTACGCCAGGATCGGGGGGAGACCCAGTACTTC.

Comment on this clone: A junction boundary mismatches the germline segment, possibly from a read error. The rearrangement joins TRBV6-1 to TRBJ2-3, with TRBD2 matching 7 bases. The CDR3 length is 16 residues. Germline V lookup: CDR1 MNHNS, CDR2 SASEGT. The CDR3 coding sequence is TGTGCCATCAGTGAGTCAGGGACTAACCCCCCGGATACGCAGTATTTT. Residues: CAISESGTNPPDTQYF.

The chain links TRBV4-3 to TRBJ1-1; 10 bases fit TRBD1. J gave up 5 bases and V 4 bases, and 7 bases lay outside the gene matches. CDR3 size: 15 residues. CDR1 and CDR2 from the germline V gene are LGHNA and YSLEER. DNA for the CDR3: TGCGCCAGCAGCCGCGGGACAGGGGTCAGTACTGAAGCTTTCTTT. Amino acids: CASSRGTGVSTEAFF.

V gene TRBV2 combines with J gene TRBJ1-6; D unclear. There are 15 residues in the CDR3. The germline V gene has CDR1 SNHLY and CDR2 FYNNEI. V lost 4 bases and J 9 bases, leaving 16 bases between the germline ends. Here the CDR3 reads CASSGNEAVISPLHF. CDR3 sequence (DNA): TGTGCCAGCAGTGGAAATGAGGCGGTTATTTCACCCCTCCACTTT.

This clone was seen more than once but under ten times. The V and J genes are TRBV9 and TRBJ1-1; maybe TRBD1 (6 bases). CDR1 is SGDLS, CDR2 YYNGEE, per germline. The CDR3 is made up of 14 amino acids. V shed 3 bases and J shed 4 bases, with 13 bases lying between them. The CDR3 spells CASSEQGGVTEAFF. The DNA for the CDR3 is TGTGCCAGCAGCGAACAGGGCGGTGTCACTGAAGCTTTCTTT.

This clone was seen a handful of times. The rearrangement joins TRBV30 to TRBJ2-3; TRBD2 matches at 11 bases. CDR3 length: 15 amino acids. Germline lookup yields CDR1 GTSNPN and CDR2 SVGIG (reference sequence). Trimming took 5 bases from V and 0 from J; bases not matched to a gene: 4. The CDR3 protein is CAWEASGGSTDTQYF. Here the CDR3 DNA reads TGTGCCTGGGAGGCTAGCGGGGGGAGCACAGATACGCAGTATTTT.

This chain connects TRBV5-1 to TRBJ1-4, with 7 nucleotides matching TRBD1. Germline V gene data show CDR1 as SGHRS and CDR2 as YFSETQ. This CDR3 is 14 amino acids long. V dropped 4 bases and J dropped 3; count of bases not matched to a gene: 3. CDR3 nucleotides: TGCGCCAGCAGCCTAGGGACAGCTAATGAAAAACTGTTTTTT. Translating gives CASSLGTANEKLFF.

The chain links TRBV27 to TRBJ1-6; 12 nucleotides agree with TRBD1. The V segment lost 8 bases and the J segment 6 bases; nucleotides outside the gene matches: 2. Germline CDR1 reads MNHEY; CDR2 reads SMNVEV (reference sequence). CDR3 size: 14 residues. The CDR3 loop reads CASGTGGFNSPLHF. The CDR3 bases are TGTGCCAGCGGGACAGGGGGCTTTAATTCACCCCTCCACTTT.

This clone has only a few counts. V is TRBV10-1 and J is TRBJ2-1; D is tentatively TRBD1 or TRBD2 (5 bases each). There are 12 residues in the CDR3. V was cut by 5 bases and J by 6 bases, with 8 bases left in between. Germline V gene sequence: CDR1 WNHNN, CDR2 SYGVQD (reference sequence). The CDR3 DNA reads as TGCGCCAGCAGTAGGGACCTCAATGAGCAGTTCTTC. It translates to CASSRDLNEQFF.

This clone was seen many times. The chain joins TRBV10-2 to TRBJ2-3; D is unresolved. Trimming left V 5 bases short and J 3 bases short, with 6 bases between. Germline V gene sequence: CDR1 WSHSY, CDR2 SAAADI. The CDR3 length is 12 residues. CDR3 bases: TGCGCCAGCAGTATGGGTACAGATACGCAGTATTTT. It codes for CASSMGTDTQYF.

This clone was observed a handful of times. The chain has TRBV7-2 and TRBJ1-2; D call uncertain. Germline CDR1 SGHTA, CDR2 FQGNSA. The ends were cut back, 0 bases at V and 7 bases at J, with 6 bases in the middle. The CDR3 has 12 residues. Here the CDR3 DNA reads TGTGCCAGCAGCTTAGCAGGGTCTGGCTACACCTTC. This translates into CASSLAGSGYTF.

V is TRBV2 and J is TRBJ1-2; D is undetermined. Trimming removed 0 bases from V and 3 bases from J, with 11 bases in between. Germline loops: CDR1 SNHLY, CDR2 FYNNEI. The CDR3 has 15 amino acids. The CDR3 DNA reads TGTGCCAGCAGTGAAGCGGAGGGCAGTCACTATGGCTACACCTTC. It encodes CASSEAEGSHYGYTF.

The chain joins TRBV5-6 to TRBJ2-6; D perhaps matches TRBD2 (5 bases). The V gene's germline CDR1 is SGHDT and CDR2 YYEEEE. V lost 1 base and J lost 4, with 9 bases in between. This CDR3 is 15 amino acids long. The CDR3 loop reads CASSLRGAGANVLTF. CDR3 nucleotide sequence: TGTGCCAGCAGCTTGCGGGGAGCCGGGGCCAACGTCCTGACTTTC.

The V gene is TRBV21-1, the J gene TRBJ2-5; the table's TRBD2 call for D was not verified on the DNA. TRBV21-1 is tagged as a pseudogene. The CDR3 runs to 15 residues. The CDR3 spells CASPSLLAGEETQYF. The CDR3 DNA is TGTGCCAGCCCCTCTCTGTTAGCGGGGGAAGAGACCCAGTACTTC.

This clone was picked up a small number of times. The rearrangement joins TRBV30 to TRBJ2-5, with 15 bases identical to TRBD2. Germline CDR1 and CDR2: GTSNPN and SVGIG (reference sequence). CDR3 length: 18 residues. V lost 0 bases to trimming and J lost 1 base; unmatched junction nucleotides: 6. DNA of the CDR3: TGTGCCTGGAGTGTACAAGGGACTAGCGGGGGGATCCAAGAGACCCAGTACTTC. Translated: CAWSVQGTSGGIQETQYF.

The chain recombines TRBV7-2 with TRBJ1-6; tentative D call: TRBD1 (5 bases). Looked up from germline, CDR1 is SGHTA and CDR2 is FQGNSA. The CDR3 has 14 residues. Trimming cost V 3 bases and J 5 bases, with 8 bases left between them. The CDR3 DNA sequence: TGTGCCAGCAGCTTCAGGGCCAATAATTCACCCCTCCACTTT. It translates to CASSFRANNSPLHF. The full variable domain, rest sourced from reference TRBV7-2 and TRBJ1-6, is GAGVSQSPSNKVTEKGKDVELRCDPISGHTALYWYRQSLGQGLEFLIYFQGNSAPDKSGLPSDRFSAERTGGSVSTLTIQRTQQEDSAVYLCASSFRANNSPLHFGNGTRLTVT.

This chain joins TRBV27 and TRBJ1-5, with D possibly matching TRBD1 (5 bases). CDR1 and CDR2 from the germline V gene are MNHEY and SMNVEV (reference sequence). V shed 2 bases and J shed 2 bases, with 7 bases lying between them. The CDR3 consists of 14 residues. CDR3 nucleotides: TGTGCCAGCAGTTTAAAAGGGGGCAATCAGCCCCAGCATTTT. This codes for CASSLKGGNQPQHF.